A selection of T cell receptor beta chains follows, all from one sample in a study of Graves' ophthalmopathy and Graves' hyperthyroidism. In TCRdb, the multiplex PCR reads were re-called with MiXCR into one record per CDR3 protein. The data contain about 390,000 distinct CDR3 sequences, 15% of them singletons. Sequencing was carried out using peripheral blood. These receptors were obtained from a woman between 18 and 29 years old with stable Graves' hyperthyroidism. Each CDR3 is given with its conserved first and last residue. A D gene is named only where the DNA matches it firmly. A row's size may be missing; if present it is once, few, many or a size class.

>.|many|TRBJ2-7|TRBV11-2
CASSLGWGREAYEQYF
TGTGCCAGCAGCTTAGGTTGGGGGCGCGAGGCCTACGAGCAGTACTTC
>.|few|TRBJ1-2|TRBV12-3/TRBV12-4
CASAQASYGYTF
TGTGCCAGCGCTCAAGCTTCCTATGGCTACACCTTC
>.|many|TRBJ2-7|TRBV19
CASSIDPGWNEQYF
TGTGCCAGTAGTATAGATCCCGGCTGGAACGAGCAGTACTTC
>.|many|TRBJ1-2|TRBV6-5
CASSYRRWGHSNYGYTF
TGTGCCAGCAGTTACAGGCGGTGGGGACACAGTAACTATGGCTACACCTTC
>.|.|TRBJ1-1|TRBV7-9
CASSLGVGAVGAEAFF
TGTGCCAGCAGCTTAGGGGTCGGGGCTGTGGGTGCTGAAGCTTTCTTT
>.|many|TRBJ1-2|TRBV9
CASSVVPGNGYTF
TGTGCCAGCAGCGTAGTGCCCGGGAACGGCTACACCTTC
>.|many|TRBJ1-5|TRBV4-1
CASSQVMGGPQHF
TGCGCCAGCAGCCAAGTAATGGGAGGGCCCCAGCATTTT
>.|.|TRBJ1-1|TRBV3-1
CASSQGGPKNTEAFF
TGTGCCAGCAGCCAAGGGGGACCCAAGAACACTGAAGCTTTCTTT
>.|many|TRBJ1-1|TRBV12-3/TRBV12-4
CASSTGLLNTEAFF
TGTGCCAGCAGCACGGGCCTCCTGAACACTGAAGCTTTCTTT
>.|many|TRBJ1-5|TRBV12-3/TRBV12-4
CASSIRVADLYSNQPQHF
TGTGCCAGCAGTATACGAGTGGCGGATTTATATAGCAATCAGCCCCAGCATTTT
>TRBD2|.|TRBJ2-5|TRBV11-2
CASSLGSGRAAETQYF
TGTGCCAGCAGCTTAGGAAGCGGGAGGGCGGCAGAGACCCAGTACTTC
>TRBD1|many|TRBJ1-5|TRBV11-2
CASSDETGYLVQPQHF
TGTGCCAGCAGCGATGAGACAGGGTATTTAGTTCAGCCCCAGCATTTT
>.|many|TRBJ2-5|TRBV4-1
CASSPDLLGGREETQYF
TGCGCCAGCAGCCCCGACCTATTGGGGGGTAGAGAAGAGACCCAGTACTTC
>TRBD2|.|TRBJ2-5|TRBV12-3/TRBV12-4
CASTSRVAGGAETQYF
TGTGCCAGCACCTCGAGGGTAGCGGGGGGCGCGGAGACCCAGTACTTC
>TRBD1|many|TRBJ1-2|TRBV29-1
CSVEGGQGGYGYTF
TGCAGCGTTGAAGGGGGACAGGGCGGCTATGGCTACACCTTC
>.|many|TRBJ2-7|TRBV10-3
CAISEVKQWSTGLVQYF
TGTGCCATCAGTGAGGTTAAACAGTGGTCAACCGGGCTGGTGCAGTACTTC
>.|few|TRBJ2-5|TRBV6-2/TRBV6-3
CASSYWTQYF
TGTGCCAGCAGTTATTGGACCCAGTACTTC
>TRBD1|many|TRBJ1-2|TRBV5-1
CASSQGDRGFVGYTF
TGCGCCAGCAGCCAGGGGGACAGGGGTTTCGTCGGCTACACCTTC
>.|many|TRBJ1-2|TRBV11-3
CASSLALLRSDYGYTF
TGTGCCAGCAGCTTAGCTCTTCTAAGATCTGACTATGGCTACACCTTC
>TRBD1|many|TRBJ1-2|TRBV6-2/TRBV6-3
CASSSPRQGFYGYTF
TGTGCCAGCAGTTCCCCAAGACAGGGGTTCTATGGCTACACCTTC
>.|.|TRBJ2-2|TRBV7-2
CSSSLKRLAGELFF
TGTTCCAGCAGCTTAAAAAGGCTAGCCGGGGAGCTGTTTTTT
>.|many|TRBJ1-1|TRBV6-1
CASSDEAALNTEAFF
TGTGCCAGCAGTGATGAAGCAGCCTTGAACACTGAAGCTTTCTTT
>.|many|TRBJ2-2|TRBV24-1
CATSDGGQTGELFF
TGTGCCACCAGTGATGGGGGTCAGACCGGGGAGCTGTTTTTT
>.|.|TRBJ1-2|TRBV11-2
CASSLDLGGGFYGYTF
TGTGCCAGCAGCTTAGATCTGGGTGGGGGATTCTATGGCTACACCTTC
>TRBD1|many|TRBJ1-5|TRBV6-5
CASSFRQGRFSQPQHF
TGTGCCAGCAGTTTTCGACAGGGGAGATTCAGTCAGCCCCAGCATTTT
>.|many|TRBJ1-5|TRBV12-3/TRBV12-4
CASSPQEGSNQPQHF
TGTGCCAGCAGCCCCCAGGAGGGAAGCAATCAGCCCCAGCATTTT
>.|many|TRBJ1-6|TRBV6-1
CASGHNSPLHF
TGTGCCAGCGGCCATAATTCACCCCTCCACTTT
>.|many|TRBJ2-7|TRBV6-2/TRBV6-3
CASSRGEYEQYF
TGTGCCAGCAGTCGTGGGGAGTACGAGCAGTACTTC
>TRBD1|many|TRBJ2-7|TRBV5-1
CASGGGQGPYEQYF
TGCGCCAGCGGTGGGGGACAGGGGCCCTACGAGCAGTACTTC
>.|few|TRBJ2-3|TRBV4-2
CASSQNVAGRTDTQYF
TGTGCCAGCAGTCAGAACGTGGCAGGGCGCACAGATACGCAGTATTTT
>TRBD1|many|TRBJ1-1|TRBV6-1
CANLTGENTEAFF
TGTGCCAATTTGACAGGGGAAAACACTGAAGCTTTCTTT
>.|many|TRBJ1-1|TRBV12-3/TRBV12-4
CASSLQLMSTEAFF
TGTGCCAGCAGTTTACAGCTAATGTCCACTGAAGCTTTCTTT
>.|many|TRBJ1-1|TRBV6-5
CASRRRGDTEAFF
TGTGCCAGCAGGAGGAGGGGCGACACTGAAGCTTTCTTT
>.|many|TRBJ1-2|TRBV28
CASTSEVNYGYTF
TGTGCCAGCACCTCAGAGGTGAACTATGGCTACACCTTC
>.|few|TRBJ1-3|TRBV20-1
CSARDESSGNTIYF
TGCAGTGCTAGAGATGAGAGCTCTGGAAACACCATATATTTT
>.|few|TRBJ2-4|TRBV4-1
CASSQSPIWGSKNIQYF
TGCGCCAGCAGCCAATCCCCAATATGGGGATCCAAAAACATTCAGTACTTC
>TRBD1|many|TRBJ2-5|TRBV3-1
CASSHAQGAETQYF
TGTGCCAGCAGCCACGCTCAGGGGGCTGAGACCCAGTACTTC
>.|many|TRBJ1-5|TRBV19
CATNEQGQQPQHF
TGTGCCACCAATGAACAAGGGCAACAGCCCCAGCATTTT
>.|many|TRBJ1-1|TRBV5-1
CASSLVGGAGTEAFF
TGCGCCAGCAGCTTGGTTGGGGGCGCGGGAACTGAAGCTTTCTTT
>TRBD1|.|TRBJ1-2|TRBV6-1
CASRFGTGPYGYTF
TGTGCCAGCAGATTTGGGACAGGTCCCTATGGCTACACCTTC
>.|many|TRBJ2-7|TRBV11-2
CASSLSSPFYEQYF
TGTGCCAGCAGCTTATCTTCCCCGTTCTACGAGCAGTACTTC
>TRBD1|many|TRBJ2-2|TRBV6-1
CASSEAGGQLSRELFF
TGTGCCAGCAGTGAAGCAGGGGGACAGCTTAGCCGGGAGCTGTTTTTT
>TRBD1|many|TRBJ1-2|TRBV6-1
CASRTGTGYTF
TGTGCCAGCAGGACAGGGACTGGCTACACCTTC
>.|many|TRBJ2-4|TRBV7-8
CASSLPPRGIPLAKNIQYF
TGTGCCAGCAGCTTACCTCCCAGGGGAATTCCTCTAGCCAAAAACATTCAGTACTTC
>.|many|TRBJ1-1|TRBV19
CASSPWEDTEAFF
TGTGCCAGTAGTCCCTGGGAGGACACTGAAGCTTTCTTT
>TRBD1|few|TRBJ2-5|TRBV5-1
CASSLGDSQETQYF
TGCGCCAGCAGCTTGGGGGACAGCCAAGAGACCCAGTACTTC
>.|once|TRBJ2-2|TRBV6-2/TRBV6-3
CASSYYDFRQSSSGELVF
TGTGCCAGCAGTTACTATGATTTTCGGCAGAGTTCCTCCGGGGAGCTGGTTTTT
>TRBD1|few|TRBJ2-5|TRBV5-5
CASSSFPGQGVETQYF
TGTGCCAGCAGCTCCTTCCCGGGACAGGGAGTGGAGACCCAGTACTTC
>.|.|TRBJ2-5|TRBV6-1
CASRGRGRETQYF
TGTGCCAGCAGAGGAAGAGGGCGAGAGACCCAGTACTTC
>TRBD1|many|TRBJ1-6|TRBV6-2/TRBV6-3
CASSYGTGDAGLHF
TGTGCCAGCAGTTACGGGACAGGGGACGCCGGCCTCCACTTT
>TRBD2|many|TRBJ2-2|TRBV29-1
CSVEVSGDAGELFF
TGCAGCGTGGAGGTTAGCGGGGATGCCGGGGAGCTGTTTTTT
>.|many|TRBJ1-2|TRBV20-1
CSARIQESSSYGYTF
TGCAGTGCTAGGATCCAGGAGTCATCCAGCTATGGCTACACCTTC
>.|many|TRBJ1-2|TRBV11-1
CASSLREHSNYGYTF
TGTGCCAGCAGCTTAAGGGAGCATTCTAACTATGGCTACACCTTC